A selection of T cell receptor beta chains follows, all from one sample in a study of blood T cell repertoires in COVID-19. The method was immunoSEQ multiplex PCR; TCRdb's version includes in-frame clones alone and lacks a portion of them. The sample shows under 200,000 clones, 70% to 90% of them seen only once. Input material: peripheral blood. These TCRs come from a man in his 60s with acute or convalescent COVID-19. Both conserved end residues are part of each CDR3. Each record gives: V gene, J gene, D gene, CDR3 protein. The D gene is left open where the match is weak.

V: TRBV5-1
J: TRBJ2-1
D: TRBD1
CDR3: CASSRADRERDEQFF

V: TRBV4-1
J: TRBJ1-5
D: NA
CDR3: CASSQLYSNQPQHF

V: TRBV20-1
J: TRBJ1-2
D: NA
CDR3: CSASSPDSLRTF

V: TRBV9
J: TRBJ2-3
D: NA
CDR3: CASSPQGGRTDTQYF

V: TRBV19
J: TRBJ1-2
D: NA
CDR3: CASSIGGTSYGYTF

V: TRBV6-5
J: TRBJ2-7
D: TRBD2
CDR3: CASSLGGYEQYF

V: TRBV5-1
J: TRBJ1-2
D: TRBD1
CDR3: CASSGGTVAGFYGYTF

V: TRBV5-6
J: TRBJ2-7
D: TRBD1
CDR3: CASSLGQGAYSYEQYF

V: TRBV7-2
J: TRBJ1-6
D: TRBD1
CDR3: CASSQQLQGNSPLHF

V: TRBV9
J: TRBJ1-1
D: NA
CDR3: CASSGGGGANTEAFF

V: TRBV28
J: TRBJ2-2
D: NA
CDR3: CASHAANTGELFF

V: TRBV29-1
J: TRBJ1-6
D: TRBD1
CDR3: CSVADRVSSPLHF

V: TRBV3-1/TRBV3-2
J: TRBJ2-1
D: NA
CDR3: CASSQVARGEQFF

V: TRBV28
J: TRBJ2-3
D: TRBD2
CDR3: CASLSGGTDTQYF

V: TRBV6-1
J: TRBJ1-1
D: NA
CDR3: CASSENSGYTEAFF

V: TRBV29-1
J: TRBJ1-1
D: NA
CDR3: CSAARLFTEAFF

V: TRBV9
J: TRBJ1-6
D: NA
CDR3: CASSSGTLYNSPLHF

V: TRBV27
J: TRBJ1-2
D: TRBD1
CDR3: CASSYTTGAYGYTF